This T cell receptor beta chain was captured in a study of T cell changes during pregnancy in multiple sclerosis. The ends were cut back, 6 bases at V and 7 bases at J, with 19 bases in the middle. Germline V lookup: CDR1 SNHLY, CDR2 FYNNEI. The CDR3 covers 14 residues. Assay used: immunoSEQ multiplex PCR; TCRdb lists only in-frame clones, some missing. The sample includes about 48,000 clones, approximately 92% of them seen just once. The sequence was obtained from a female donor in good health, enrolled as a control in a pregnancy study. The specimen was CD4+ T cells from peripheral blood mononuclear cells, collected in the second trimester of pregnancy. This chain connects TRBV2 to TRBJ2-7; D possibly corresponds to TRBD2 (6 bases). CDR3 sequence: CASSDPAGWGEQYF. The DNA of the CDR3 is TGTGCCAGCAGCGACCCGGCGGGGTGGGGAGAGCAGTACTTC.